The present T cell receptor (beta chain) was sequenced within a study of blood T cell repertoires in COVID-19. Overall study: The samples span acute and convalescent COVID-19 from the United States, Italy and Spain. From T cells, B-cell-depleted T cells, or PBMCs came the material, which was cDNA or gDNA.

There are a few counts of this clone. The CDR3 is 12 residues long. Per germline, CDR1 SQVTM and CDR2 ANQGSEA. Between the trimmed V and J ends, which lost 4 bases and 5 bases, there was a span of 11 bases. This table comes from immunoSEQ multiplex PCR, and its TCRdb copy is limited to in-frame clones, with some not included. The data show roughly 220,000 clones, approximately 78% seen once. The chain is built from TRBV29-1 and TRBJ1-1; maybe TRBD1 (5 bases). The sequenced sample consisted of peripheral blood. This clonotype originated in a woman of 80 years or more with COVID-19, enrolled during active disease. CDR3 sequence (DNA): TGCAGCGTTGCGGGGGGTCGGACTGAAGCTTTCTTT. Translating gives CSVAGGRTEAFF.